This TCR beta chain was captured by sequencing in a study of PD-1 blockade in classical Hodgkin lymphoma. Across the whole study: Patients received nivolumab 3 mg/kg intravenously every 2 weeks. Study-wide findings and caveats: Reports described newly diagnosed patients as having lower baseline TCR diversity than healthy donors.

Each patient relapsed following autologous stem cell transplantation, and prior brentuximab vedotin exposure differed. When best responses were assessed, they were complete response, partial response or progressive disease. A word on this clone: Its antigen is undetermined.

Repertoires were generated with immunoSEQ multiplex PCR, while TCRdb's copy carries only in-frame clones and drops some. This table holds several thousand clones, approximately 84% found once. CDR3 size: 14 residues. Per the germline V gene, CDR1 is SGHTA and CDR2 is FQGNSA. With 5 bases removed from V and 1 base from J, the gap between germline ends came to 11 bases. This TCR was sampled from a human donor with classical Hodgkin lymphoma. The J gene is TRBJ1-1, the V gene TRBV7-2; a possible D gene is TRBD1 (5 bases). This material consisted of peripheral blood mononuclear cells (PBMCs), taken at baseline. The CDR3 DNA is TGTGCCAGCAGCACTGGACACCCGAACACTGAAGCTTTCTTT. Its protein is CASSTGHPNTEAFF.